This TCR beta chain comes out of a study of blood T cell repertoires in COVID-19. Looking at the study overall: The United States, Italy and Spain supplied acute and convalescent COVID-19 samples.

In terms of age and location, participants ranged from about 18 to 89 years and lived in approximately 26 US areas. CDR1 and CDR2 (germline): SEHNR, FQNEAQ (reference sequence). The CDR3 is made up of 17 amino acids. V was cut by 4 bases and J by 2 bases, with 18 bases left in between. Per the study methods: Counts of nucleated cells, estimated from reference gene primer amplification, were obtained. TCRdb's copy holds only in-frame clones and misses some; the assay was immunoSEQ multiplex PCR. V and J calls and clone size are copied from that table; D and trimming were computed from the DNA. The sample carries fewer than 250,000 clones, 65% to 85% recorded once.

The rearrangement links TRBV7-9 to TRBJ1-3; D perhaps matches TRBD1 (6 bases). The sample consisted of PBMCs or T cells enriched from blood (not recorded which). The clonotype comes from a woman aged 25 to 39 who had recovered from COVID-19. The CDR3, as DNA: TGTGCCAGCAGCTCACACAGGACAGAGGTGGCTGGAAACACCATATATTTT. Protein: CASSSHRTEVAGNTIYF.